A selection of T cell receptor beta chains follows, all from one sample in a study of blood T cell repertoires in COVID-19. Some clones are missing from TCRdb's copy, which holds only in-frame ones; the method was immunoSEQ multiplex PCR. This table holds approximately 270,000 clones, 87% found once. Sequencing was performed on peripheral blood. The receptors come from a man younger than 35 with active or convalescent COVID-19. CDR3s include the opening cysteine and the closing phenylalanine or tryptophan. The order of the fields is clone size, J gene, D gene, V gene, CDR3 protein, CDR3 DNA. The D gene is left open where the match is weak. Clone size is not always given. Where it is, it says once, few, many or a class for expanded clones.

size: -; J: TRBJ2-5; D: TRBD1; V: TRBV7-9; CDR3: CASSLNRGMETQYF; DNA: TGTGCCAGCAGCTTAAACAGGGGGATGGAGACCCAGTACTTC
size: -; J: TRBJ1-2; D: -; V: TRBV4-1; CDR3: CASSQEGTIPGYTF; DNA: TGCGCCAGCAGCCAAGAAGGGACAATTCCTGGCTACACCTTC
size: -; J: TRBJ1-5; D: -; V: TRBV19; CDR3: CASSIGEVAGFNQPQHF; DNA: TGTGCCAGTAGTATAGGGGAGGTAGCTGGATTCAATCAGCCCCAGCATTTT
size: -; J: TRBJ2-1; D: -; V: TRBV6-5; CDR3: CASSPQGSEQFF; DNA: TGTGCCAGCAGCCCACAGGGAAGTGAGCAGTTCTTC
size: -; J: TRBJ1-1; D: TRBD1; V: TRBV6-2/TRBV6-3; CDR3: CASSYSSGGAGSNTEAFF; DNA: TGTGCCAGCAGTTACTCATCAGGGGGCGCGGGCTCGAACACTGAAGCTTTCTTT
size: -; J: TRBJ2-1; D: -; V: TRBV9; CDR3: CASSVAAGYYNEQFF; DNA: TGTGCCAGCAGCGTAGCGGCAGGTTATTACAATGAGCAGTTCTTC
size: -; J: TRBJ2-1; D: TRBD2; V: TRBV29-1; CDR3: CSVEGGREASEQFF; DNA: TGCAGCGTTGAAGGCGGGAGGGAGGCGAGTGAGCAGTTCTTC
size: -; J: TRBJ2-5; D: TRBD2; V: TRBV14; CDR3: CASSQDASGRLQYF; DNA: TGTGCCAGCAGCCAAGACGCTAGCGGGAGGCTCCAGTACTTC
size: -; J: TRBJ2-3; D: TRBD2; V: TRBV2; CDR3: CASSPHSGGASDTQYF; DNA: TGTGCCAGCAGCCCTCACAGCGGGGGGGCCTCAGATACGCAGTATTTT
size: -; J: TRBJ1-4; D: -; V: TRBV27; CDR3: CASSFGGAIGEKLFF; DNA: TGTGCCAGCAGTTTCGGGGGGGCAATTGGTGAAAAACTGTTTTTT
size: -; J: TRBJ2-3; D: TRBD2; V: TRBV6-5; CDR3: CASGGLAGGLNTQYF; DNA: TGTGCCAGCGGAGGACTAGCGGGAGGCTTGAATACGCAGTATTTT
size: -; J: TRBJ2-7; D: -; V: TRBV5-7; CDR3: CASSSERERYEQYF; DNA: TGTGCCAGCAGCTCTGAGAGAGAGAGATACGAGCAGTACTTC
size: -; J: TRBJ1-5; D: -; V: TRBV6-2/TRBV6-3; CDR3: CASSYLRRDDQPQHF; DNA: TGTGCCAGCAGTTACTTGAGGAGGGACGATCAGCCCCAGCATTTT
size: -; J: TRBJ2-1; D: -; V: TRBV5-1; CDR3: CASSLDTPYNEQFF; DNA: TGCGCCAGCAGCTTGGACACCCCCTACAATGAGCAGTTCTTC
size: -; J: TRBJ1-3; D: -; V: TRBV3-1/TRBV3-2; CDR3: CASSRVPVSSGNTIYF; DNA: TGTGCCAGCAGCCGAGTGCCGGTAAGCTCTGGAAACACCATATATTTT
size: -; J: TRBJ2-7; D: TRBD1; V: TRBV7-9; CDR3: CASSPDRDRAGEQYF; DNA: TGTGCCAGCAGCCCAGATCGAGACAGGGCGGGCGAGCAGTACTTC
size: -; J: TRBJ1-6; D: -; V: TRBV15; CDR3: CATSSTAGESPLHF; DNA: TGTGCCACCAGCTCCACTGCTGGTGAGTCACCCCTCCACTTT
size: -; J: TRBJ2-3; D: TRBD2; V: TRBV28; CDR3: CATIRLAGGRTDTQYF; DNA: TGTGCCACCATCCGATTGGCGGGAGGACGCACAGATACGCAGTATTTT
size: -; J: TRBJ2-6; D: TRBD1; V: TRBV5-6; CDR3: CASSPGGRLTSGANVLTF; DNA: TGTGCCAGCAGCCCAGGGGGCCGGCTAACCTCTGGGGCCAACGTCCTGACTTTC
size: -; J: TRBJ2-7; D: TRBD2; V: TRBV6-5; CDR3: CATKTGTSVSYEQYF; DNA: TGTGCCACCAAGACCGGGACTAGCGTCTCCTACGAGCAGTACTTC
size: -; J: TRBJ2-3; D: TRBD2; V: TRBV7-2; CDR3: CASSLGLAGLIDTQYF; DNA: TGTGCCAGCAGCTTAGGACTAGCGGGATTAATCGATACGCAGTATTTT
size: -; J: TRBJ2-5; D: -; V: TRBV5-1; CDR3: CASSPIIARETQYF; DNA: TGCGCCAGCAGCCCTATTATAGCGCGGGAGACCCAGTACTTC
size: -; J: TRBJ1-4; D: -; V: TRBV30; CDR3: CALQANEKLFF; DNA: TGTGCCCTACAGGCTAATGAAAAACTGTTTTTT
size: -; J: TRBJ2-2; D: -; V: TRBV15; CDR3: CATNHRVRELFF; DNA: TGTGCCACCAACCACAGGGTTCGGGAGCTGTTTTTT
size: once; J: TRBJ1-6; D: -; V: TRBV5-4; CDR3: CASSPRNREDSSPLHF; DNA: TGTGCCAGCAGTCCACGCAACAGGGAAGATTCTTCACCCCTCCACTTT
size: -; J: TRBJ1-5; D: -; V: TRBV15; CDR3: CATSRTQDSNQPQHF; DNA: TGTGCCACCAGCAGAACGCAGGATAGCAATCAGCCCCAGCATTTT
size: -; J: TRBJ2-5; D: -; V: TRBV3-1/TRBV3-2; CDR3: CASSKTTQRETQYF; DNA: TGTGCCAGCAGCAAGACAACCCAGCGGGAGACCCAGTACTTC
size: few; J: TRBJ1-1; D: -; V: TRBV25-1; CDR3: CASRSGPEAFF; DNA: TGTGCCAGCAGGTCAGGGCCCGAAGCTTTCTTT
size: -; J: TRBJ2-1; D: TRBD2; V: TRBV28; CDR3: CASSLGLASVNEQFF; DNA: TGTGCCAGCAGTTTGGGACTAGCGTCCGTCAATGAGCAGTTCTTC
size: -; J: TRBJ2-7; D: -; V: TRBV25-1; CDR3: CASSEPGESREQYF; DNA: TGTGCCAGCAGTGAACCGGGGGAGTCGAGAGAGCAGTACTTC
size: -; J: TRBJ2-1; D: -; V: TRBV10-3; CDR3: CAISERDSYNEQFF; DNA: TGTGCCATCAGTGAGCGGGACTCCTACAATGAGCAGTTCTTC
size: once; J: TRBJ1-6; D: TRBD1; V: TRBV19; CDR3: CASAGGSPLHF; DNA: TGTGCCAGCGCAGGGGGTTCACCCCTCCACTTT
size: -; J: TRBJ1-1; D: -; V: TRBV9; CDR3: CASSVVPDWNTEAFF; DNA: TGTGCCAGCAGCGTAGTTCCGGACTGGAACACTGAAGCTTTCTTT
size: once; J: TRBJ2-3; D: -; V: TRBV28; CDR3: CASRTGRGWADTQYF; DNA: TGTGCCAGCAGGACGGGGCGGGGTTGGGCAGATACGCAGTATTTT
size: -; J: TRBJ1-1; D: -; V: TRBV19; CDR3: CASIPPGGITEAFF; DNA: TGTGCCAGTATCCCTCCTGGGGGGATCACTGAAGCTTTCTTT
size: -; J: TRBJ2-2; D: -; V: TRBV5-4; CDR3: CASSLAGRDAGELFF; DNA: TGTGCCAGCAGCTTGGCCGGGCGGGATGCGGGGGAGCTGTTTTTT
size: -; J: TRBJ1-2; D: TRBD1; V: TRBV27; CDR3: CASSLLRQGLNYGYTF; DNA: TGTGCCAGCAGTTTACTTCGACAGGGCCTAAACTATGGCTACACCTTC
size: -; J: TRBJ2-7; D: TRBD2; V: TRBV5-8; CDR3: CASSFGPGGPSNEQYF; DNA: TGTGCCAGCAGCTTTGGTCCGGGAGGGCCCTCAAACGAGCAGTACTTC
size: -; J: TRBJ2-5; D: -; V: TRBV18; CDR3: CASSTNRGGQETQYF; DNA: TGTGCCAGCTCAACTAACAGGGGGGGACAAGAGACCCAGTACTTC
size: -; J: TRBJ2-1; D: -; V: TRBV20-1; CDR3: CSASRTTSSYNEQFF; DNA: TGCAGTGCTAGTCGGACCACTAGCTCCTACAATGAGCAGTTCTTC
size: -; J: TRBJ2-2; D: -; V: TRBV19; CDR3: CASRVQRLTGELFF; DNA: TGTGCCAGTCGAGTTCAGCGTTTGACCGGGGAGCTGTTTTTT
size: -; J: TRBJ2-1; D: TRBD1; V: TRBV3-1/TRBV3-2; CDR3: CASSQNRGQGGEQFF; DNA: TGTGCCAGCAGCCAAAACAGGGGGCAGGGTGGTGAGCAGTTCTTC
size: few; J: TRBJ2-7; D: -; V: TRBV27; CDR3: CASSSRTNPIYEQYF; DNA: TGTGCCAGCAGTTCGAGGACTAACCCCATCTACGAGCAGTACTTC
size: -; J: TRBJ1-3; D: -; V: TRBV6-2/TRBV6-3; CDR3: CASSARLLNSGNTIYF; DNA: TGTGCCAGCAGTGCCCGACTCCTTAACTCTGGAAACACCATATATTTT
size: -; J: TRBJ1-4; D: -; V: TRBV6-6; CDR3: CASRMYGLGGNEKLFF; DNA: TGTGCCAGCAGAATGTACGGACTGGGCGGCAATGAAAAACTGTTTTTT
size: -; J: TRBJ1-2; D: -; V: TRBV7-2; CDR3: CASSPTREGYGYTF; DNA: TGTGCCAGCAGCCCGACCCGGGAGGGCTATGGCTACACCTTC
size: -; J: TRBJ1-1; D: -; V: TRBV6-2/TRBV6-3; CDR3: CASSGVGRNTEAFF; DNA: TGTGCCAGCAGTGGAGTTGGCCGGAACACTGAAGCTTTCTTT
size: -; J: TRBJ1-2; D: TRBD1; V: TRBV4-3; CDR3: CASSQDLTGSYGYTF; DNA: TGCGCCAGCAGCCAAGATTTGACAGGGAGCTATGGCTACACCTTC
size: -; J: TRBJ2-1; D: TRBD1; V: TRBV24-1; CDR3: CATSDRQGVGYNEQFF; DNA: TGTGCCACCAGTGATCGACAGGGGGTGGGGTACAATGAGCAGTTCTTC
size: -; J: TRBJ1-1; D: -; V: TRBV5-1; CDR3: CASSLVPVNTEAFF; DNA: TGCGCCAGCAGCTTGGTGCCAGTGAACACTGAAGCTTTCTTT
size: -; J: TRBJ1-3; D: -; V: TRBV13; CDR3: CASSLSGNTIYF; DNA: TGTGCCAGCAGCTTAAGCGGGAACACCATATATTTT
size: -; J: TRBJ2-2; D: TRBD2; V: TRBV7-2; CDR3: CASSLRGGGGELFF; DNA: TGTGCCAGCAGCCTGCGGGGGGGCGGCGGGGAGCTGTTTTTT
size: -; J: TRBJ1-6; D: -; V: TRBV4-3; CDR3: CASSQKLIVGDNNNSPLHF; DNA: TGCGCCAGCAGCCAAAAACTAATCGTCGGGGACAACAATAATTCACCCCTCCACTTT
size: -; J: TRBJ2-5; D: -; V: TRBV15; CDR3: CATSRLGAQETQYF; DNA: TGTGCCACCAGCAGGCTGGGGGCCCAAGAGACCCAGTACTTC
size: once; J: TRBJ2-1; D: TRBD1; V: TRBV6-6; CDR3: CASSTGQVNEQFF; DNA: TGTGCCAGCAGTACGGGACAGGTCAATGAGCAGTTCTTC
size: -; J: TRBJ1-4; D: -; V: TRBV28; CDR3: CASSLSRRNEKLFF; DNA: TGTGCCAGCAGTTTATCCCGGAGAAATGAAAAACTGTTTTTT
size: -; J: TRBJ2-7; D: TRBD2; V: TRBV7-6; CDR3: CASSLLMGGSSEQYF; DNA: TGTGCCAGCAGCTTATTGATGGGGGGGAGTTCCGAGCAGTACTTC
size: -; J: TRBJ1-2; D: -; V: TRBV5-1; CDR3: CASSPGGGYTF; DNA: TGCGCCAGCAGCCCGGGGGGAGGCTACACCTTC
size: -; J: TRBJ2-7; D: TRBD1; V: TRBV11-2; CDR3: CASSGGTGGHTYEQYF; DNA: TGTGCCAGCTCAGGGGGGACAGGGGGCCACACCTACGAGCAGTACTTC